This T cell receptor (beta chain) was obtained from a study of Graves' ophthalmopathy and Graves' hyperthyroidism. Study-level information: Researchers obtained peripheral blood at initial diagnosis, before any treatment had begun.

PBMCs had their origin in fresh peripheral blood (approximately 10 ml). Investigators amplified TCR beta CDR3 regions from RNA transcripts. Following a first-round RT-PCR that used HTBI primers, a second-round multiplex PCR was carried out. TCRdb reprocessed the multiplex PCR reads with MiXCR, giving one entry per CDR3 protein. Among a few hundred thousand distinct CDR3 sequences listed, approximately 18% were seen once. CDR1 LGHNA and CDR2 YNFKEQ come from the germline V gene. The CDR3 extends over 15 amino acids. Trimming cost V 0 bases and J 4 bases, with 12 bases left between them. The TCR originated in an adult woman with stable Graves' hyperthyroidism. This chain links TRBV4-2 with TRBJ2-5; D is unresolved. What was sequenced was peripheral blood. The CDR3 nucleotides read TGTGCCAGCAGCCAAGAATATAGCAGGAGAGAGACCCAGTACTTC. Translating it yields CASSQEYSRRETQYF.